This TCR beta chain was sequenced for a study of identical twins. Overall study findings and caveats: Whereas memory repertoires showed no such difference, abundant cord blood beta clonotypes carried fewer insertions. Within beta out-of-frame sequences, the excess sharing observed between twins was weaker.

With template switching, a universal primer site was added, and the cDNA carried unique molecular identifiers. MiXCR was run by TCRdb on the 5' RACE reads, yielding one entry per CDR3 protein. Counted here are some 590,000 distinct CDR3 sequences, 9.6% occurring once; the ten biggest clones make up under 3.5%. This CDR3 has 15 amino acids. The V gene's germline CDR1 is DFQATT and CDR2 SNEGSKA (reference sequence). With 3 bases removed from V and 1 base from J, the gap between germline ends came to 16 bases. Many counts were recorded for this clonotype. Its antigen is as yet unknown. The same sample was also studied in work on yellow fever vaccine responses in identical twins.

This sequence joins TRBV20-1 and TRBJ2-7; D tentatively reads TRBD1 or TRBD2 (5 bases each). Source material: PBMCs. This TCR came from a woman aged 18-29 years in good health. The CDR3 DNA reads TGCAGTGCTAGGTCCTCACAAGGGGAGTCCTACGAGCAGTACTTC. This encodes CSARSSQGESYEQYF.